Each of the 27 T cell receptor beta chains below was sequenced from the same sample in a study of T cell responses to AZD1222 COVID-19 vaccine. Sequencing used immunoSEQ multiplex PCR; TCRdb keeps in-frame clones, though not all of them. The table has 130,000 or so clones, roughly 90% seen once. The specimen was peripheral blood, collected on day 0 of MenACWY control vaccination. The receptors shown here come from an adult in good health.

The chain employs TRBV3-1 (or the pseudogene TRBV3-2) and TRBJ2-1; D might be TRBD1 or TRBD2, each matching 5 bases. This CDR3 has 15 residues. Trimming cost V 3 bases and J 2 bases, with 11 bases left between them. Germline CDR1 reads LGHDT; CDR2 reads YNNKEL (reference sequence). CDR3 loop: CASSQAGRAYNEQFF. The CDR3 nucleotides read TGTGCCAGCAGCCAGGCAGGGAGAGCCTACAATGAGCAGTTCTTC.

This clone was seen only a few times. The V gene is TRBV27, the J gene TRBJ2-2, with D possibly called TRBD1 or TRBD2 (5 bases each). The V gene's germline CDR1 is MNHEY and CDR2 SMNVEV (reference sequence). The CDR3 is 16 amino acids. Trimming cost V 2 bases and J 2 bases, with 12 bases left between them. CDR3 sequence: CASSLLGTINTGELFF. As DNA, the CDR3 is TGTGCCAGCAGTTTACTTGGGACCATTAACACCGGGGAGCTGTTTTTT.

V usage is TRBV11-3 and J usage is TRBJ2-1; D is unresolved. This CDR3 comprises 14 residues. Trimming removed 4 bases from V and 9 bases from J, with 16 bases in between. Germline loops: CDR1 SGHNT, CDR2 YENEEA. The CDR3 region is CASSSTVPTREQFF. The DNA for the CDR3 is TGTGCCAGCAGCTCCACAGTCCCCACCCGTGAGCAGTTCTTC.

The chain carries TRBV25-1 and TRBJ1-6, with D possibly TRBD1 on 5 matching bases. V lost 7 bases to trimming and J lost 5 bases, with 9 bases between them. CDR1 is MGHDK and CDR2 is SYGVNS in the germline V gene. The CDR3 contains 13 residues. The CDR3 region is CASKLGDNSPLHF. The CDR3 DNA sequence: TGTGCCAGCAAATTGGGGGATAATTCACCCCTCCACTTT.

The chain combines TRBV5-4 with TRBJ2-4, with unresolved D. The germline V gene has CDR1 SGHNT and CDR2 YYREEE (reference sequence). The ends were cut back, 4 bases at V and 5 bases at J, with 10 bases in the middle. The CDR3 is 13 amino acids. DNA of the CDR3: TGTGCCAGCAGCCCCCCCGGACAAAACATTCAGTACTTC. Translating gives CASSPPGQNIQYF.

This chain connects TRBV5-1 to TRBJ2-1, with 13 bases that match TRBD2. Trimming removed 1 base from V and 4 bases from J; junction bases left unmatched: 5. Germline CDR1 reads SGHRS; CDR2 reads YFSETQ. This CDR3 region has 17 residues. CDR3 DNA: TGCGCCAGCAGCTTGACTAGCGGGAGGGCCGGGTACAATGAGCAGTTCTTC. This sequence encodes CASSLTSGRAGYNEQFF.

This chain joins TRBV29-1 and TRBJ1-4, with TRBD1 as a possible D gene (6 bases). CDR3 size: 13 residues. Between the trimmed V and J ends, which lost 5 bases and 7 bases, there was a span of 14 bases. Germline lookup yields CDR1 SQVTM and CDR2 ANQGSEA. The CDR3 sequence is CSVYRDRGEKLFF. The CDR3 DNA is TGCAGCGTTTACAGGGACCGAGGTGAAAAACTGTTTTTT. Complete variable domain (other parts from reference TRBV29-1 and TRBJ1-4): SAVISQKPSRDICQRGTSLTIQCQVDSQVTMMFWYRQQPGQSLTLIATANQGSEATYESGFVIDKFPISRPNLTFSTLTVSNMSPEDSSIYLCSVYRDRGEKLFFGSGTQLSVL.

A single count supports this clone. Other DNA sequences from this sample encode an identical CDR3 as well. In DNA, the CDR3 is TGTGCCAGCTCACCAGGGGAGAACACTGAAGCTTTCTTT. This translates into CASSPGENTEAFF. V is TRBV18 and J is TRBJ1-1; unclear D gene. CDR1 is KGHSH, CDR2 LQKENI, per germline. Trimming took 2 bases from V and 1 from J, leaving 5 bases between them. The CDR3 has 13 residues.

The chain is built from TRBV29-1 and TRBJ2-7, with 9 bases that match TRBD1. The CDR3 is 14 amino acids. Trimming cost V 6 bases and J 0 bases; bases outside gene matches: 6. The germline V gene encodes CDR1 SQVTM and CDR2 ANQGSEA. The CDR3 loop reads CSVVEQGASYEQYF. CDR3 in DNA: TGCAGCGTCGTCGAACAGGGGGCCTCCTACGAGCAGTACTTC.

This CDR3 reads CATSDPAGPRSVPDTQYF. In DNA, the CDR3 is TGTGCCACCAGTGATCCGGCGGGCCCTAGAAGTGTCCCAGATACGCAGTATTTT. The chain recombines TRBV24-1 with TRBJ2-3; possibly TRBD2 for D (5 bases). Germline V gives CDR1 KGHDR, CDR2 SFDVKD. This CDR3 comprises 18 residues. Between the trimmed V and J ends, which lost 3 bases and 4 bases, there was a span of 22 bases.

This chain links TRBV4-2 with TRBJ1-2; D gene ambiguous. The germline V gene has CDR1 LGHNA and CDR2 YNFKEQ. V lost 1 base to trimming and J lost 3 bases, with 12 bases between them. The CDR3 consists of 15 residues. The DNA for the CDR3 is TGTGCCAGCAGCCAAGTGAACCAAAAGCACTATGGCTACACCTTC. Protein: CASSQVNQKHYGYTF.

V usage is TRBV6-5 and J usage is TRBJ2-5, with a weak D call TRBD2 (5 bases). V was trimmed by 2 bases and J by 5 bases, leaving 18 bases between them. Germline CDR1 is MNHEY and CDR2 is SVGAGI. CDR3 length: 16 amino acids. The CDR3 region is CASSYRGRGIGETQYF. CDR3 in DNA: TGTGCCAGCAGTTACCGTGGGAGAGGGATTGGGGAGACCCAGTACTTC.

This chain joins TRBV12-3 or TRBV12-4 and TRBJ2-1; D not resolved. CDR3 length equals 12 residues. Trimming stripped 3 bases from V and 3 bases from J, with 3 bases between. The CDR3 DNA reads as TGTGCCAGCAGTTTGTTCTACAATGAGCAGTTCTTC. Residues: CASSLFYNEQFF.

The rearrangement uses TRBV11-3 and TRBJ2-7; TRBD1 matches at 12 bases. CDR1 and CDR2 from the germline V gene are SGHNT and YENEEA. V was clipped by 5 bases and J by 7 bases; unmatched bases: 9. There are 15 residues in the CDR3. CDR3 residues: CASSPRGQGAQEQYF. The DNA of the CDR3 is TGTGCCAGCAGCCCGCGGGGACAGGGGGCTCAGGAGCAGTACTTC.

The J gene is TRBJ2-2, the V gene TRBV19; no definite D call. Germline V gene sequence: CDR1 LNHDA, CDR2 SQIVND (reference sequence). This CDR3 is 16 amino acids long. The V gene lost 5 bases and the J gene lost 4 bases, with 17 bases spanning the gap. This CDR3 is CASSPLGGRGTGELFF. The CDR3 DNA reads as TGTGCCAGTAGTCCGCTGGGCGGTCGAGGCACCGGGGAGCTGTTTTTT.

A few counts support this clone. V and J are TRBV10-2 and TRBJ1-2; 8 nucleotides align to TRBD1. Germline assignment: CDR1 WSHSY and CDR2 SAAADI. The V gene end was trimmed by 5 bases and the J gene end by 4 bases; junction bases not matched to a gene: 3. The CDR3 is 13 amino acids. CDR3 loop: CASSPGTGYGYTF. The CDR3 DNA follows: TGCGCCAGCAGTCCCGGGACAGGCTATGGCTACACCTTC.

This chain uses TRBV6-1 with TRBJ2-7; 10 bases are a match to TRBD2. Per germline, CDR1 MNHNS and CDR2 SASEGT. CDR3 length: 16 amino acids. The V and J ends lost 3 bases and 7 bases, in that order; junction bases with no gene match: 12. The CDR3 bases are TGTGCCAGCAGTGATGTTGGACTAGCGGCTCTCAGGGAGCAGTACTTC. Protein sequence: CASSDVGLAALREQYF.

V usage is TRBV12-5 and J usage is TRBJ2-3; 12 bases match TRBD2. The CDR3 loop spans 16 amino acids. Trimming cost V 1 base and J 3 bases; bases outside gene matches: 2. The germline V gene has CDR1 LGHNT and CDR2 FRNRAP. The CDR3 sequence is CASGLGLAGATDTQYF. The CDR3 coding sequence is TGTGCTAGTGGTTTGGGACTAGCGGGAGCTACAGATACGCAGTATTTT. The full variable domain, completed using reference TRBV12-5 and TRBJ2-3, is DARVTQTPRHKVTEMGQEVTMRCQPILGHNTVFWYRQTMMQGLELLAYFRNRAPLDDSGMPKDRFSAEMPDATLATLKIQPSEPRDSAVYFCASGLGLAGATDTQYFGPGTRLTVL.

The V and J genes are TRBV11-3 and TRBJ2-3; D remains ambiguous. Germline values: CDR1 SGHNT, CDR2 YENEEA. The CDR3 extends over 12 amino acids. V lost 5 bases and J 0 bases, leaving 3 bases between the germline ends. CDR3 protein: CASSPSTDTQYF. The CDR3 DNA sequence: TGTGCCAGCAGCCCTAGCACAGATACGCAGTATTTT.

The chain has TRBV3-1 (or the pseudogene TRBV3-2) and TRBJ2-3; D is uncertain. Germline V CDR1 and CDR2: LGHDT, YNNKEL (reference sequence). V was pared by 4 bases and J by 0 bases, with 11 bases between. The CDR3 runs 15 residues. The DNA of the CDR3 is TGTGCCAGCAGCCGAGTAGAAACTAGCACAGATACGCAGTATTTT. Its translation: CASSRVETSTDTQYF.

The rearrangement joins TRBV6-2 or TRBV6-3 to TRBJ2-2; 7 positions match TRBD2. The junction had 5 bases not matched to a gene; V was cut back by 4 bases and J by 3 bases. The CDR3 covers 15 residues. Germline V CDR1 and CDR2: MNHEY, SVGEGT. This chain's CDR3 is CASSLPGGYTGELFF. CDR3 nucleotide sequence: TGTGCCAGCAGTTTACCGGGGGGATACACCGGGGAGCTGTTTTTT.

In this sample, this clone turned up once. The chain combines TRBV20-1 with TRBJ1-1, with TRBD1 identical over 7 bases. V shed 3 bases, J shed 1 base, and the junction held 5 bases outside the gene matches. This CDR3 region has 14 residues. Germline lookup yields CDR1 DFQATT and CDR2 SNEGSKA (reference sequence). For the CDR3, the DNA is TGCAGTGCTAGTAGACAGGGATGGAACACTGAAGCTTTCTTT. As protein: CSASRQGWNTEAFF.

This sequence joins TRBV30 and TRBJ2-1; 11 nucleotides align to TRBD2. V lost 7 bases to trimming and J lost 6 bases; unmatched junction nucleotides: 8. This CDR3 is 14 amino acids long. Germline assignment: CDR1 GTSNPN and CDR2 SVGIG (reference sequence). CDR3 nucleotides: TGTGCCTACAGACTAGCGGGATCGGGCAATGAGCAGTTCTTC. This encodes CAYRLAGSGNEQFF.

To note about this clone: The sample has other DNA sequences that encode this CDR3 too. J is TRBJ2-2 and V is TRBV10-1, with D unclear. CDR1 is WNHNN, CDR2 SYGVQD, per germline (reference sequence). The CDR3 runs to 12 residues. Trimming took off 8 bases at V and 4 bases at J, with 8 bases between the two ends. The CDR3 bases are TGCGCCAGCTCGTTGGGCACCGGGGAGCTGTTTTTT. This gives the protein CASSLGTGELFF.

The chain is built from TRBV7-2 and TRBJ1-4; no firm D call. The CDR3 consists of 16 residues. The ends were cut back, 4 bases at V and 0 bases at J, with 12 bases in the middle. CDR1 is SGHTA and CDR2 is FQGNSA in the germline V gene. The CDR3 is CASSSNHAATNEKLFF. In nucleotides, the CDR3 is TGTGCCAGCAGCTCGAATCACGCCGCAACTAATGAAAAACTGTTTTTT. Full variable domain (outside the CDR3, taken from reference TRBV7-2 and TRBJ1-4): GAGVSQSPSNKVTEKGKDVELRCDPISGHTALYWYRQSLGQGLEFLIYFQGNSAPDKSGLPSDRFSAERTGGSVSTLTIQRTQQEDSAVYLCASSSNHAATNEKLFFGSGTQLSVL.

This chain connects TRBV11-2 to TRBJ2-2; a weak D match, TRBD2 (6 bases). The V and J ends lost 1 base and 4 bases respectively, with 13 bases between them. Looked up from germline, CDR1 is SGHAT and CDR2 is FQNNGV. This CDR3 is built from 16 residues. CDR3 in amino acids: CASSLVGDFLTGELFF. DNA of the CDR3: TGTGCCAGCAGCTTAGTTGGGGACTTCCTCACCGGGGAGCTGTTTTTT.

The chain links TRBV5-4 to TRBJ1-1; no definite D call. Germline V CDR1 and CDR2: SGHNT, YYREEE (reference sequence). V dropped 0 bases and J dropped 4 bases, with 10 bases sitting between them. The length of the CDR3 is 14 residues. The CDR3 is CASSLAATLTEAFF. The CDR3 bases are TGTGCCAGCAGCTTGGCCGCGACCCTCACTGAAGCTTTCTTT. Looking up the rest from reference TRBV5-4 and TRBJ1-1 gives the full variable domain: ETGVTQSPTHLIKTRGQQVTLRCSSQSGHNTVSWYQQALGQGPQFIFQYYREEENGRGNFPPRFSGLQFPNYSSELNVNALELDDSALYLCASSLAATLTEAFFGQGTRLTVV.